Shown below are 22 T cell receptor beta chains from a single sample sequenced in a study of shared T cell receptors in the human thymus. Sequenced by immunoSEQ multiplex PCR; TCRdb stores in-frame clones only, minus some. Counted here are about 400,000 clones, more than 85% occurring once; the ten biggest clones make up 0.02%. The sequenced sample was thymocytes. These receptor sequences come from a human donor.

The V call is TRBV7-2, the J call TRBJ2-7; D unclear. Trimming pared 2 bases from V and 5 bases from J, leaving 13 bases between. This CDR3 spans 14 amino acids. Germline V gene data show CDR1 as SGHTA and CDR2 as FQGNSA. The CDR3 is CASSLLRPADEQYF. CDR3 in DNA: TGTGCCAGCAGCTTATTAAGGCCAGCAGACGAGCAGTACTTC. The variable domain in full, with the rest retrieved from reference TRBV7-2 and TRBJ2-7, is GAGVSQSPSNKVTEKGKDVELRCDPISGHTALYWYRQSLGQGLEFLIYFQGNSAPDKSGLPSDRFSAERTGGSVSTLTIQRTQQEDSAVYLCASSLLRPADEQYFGPGTRLTVT.

This chain uses TRBV11-3 with TRBJ2-7; 8 nucleotides agree with TRBD2. V was clipped by 4 bases and J by 3 bases; unmatched bases: 8. The CDR3 sequence is 15 residues long. Germline CDR1 is SGHNT and CDR2 is YENEEA. The CDR3 DNA follows: TGTGCCAGCAGCTCCGGACTAGCTGAGATCTACGAGCAGTACTTC. Translating gives CASSSGLAEIYEQYF.

Written as DNA, the CDR3 is TGTGCCAGCAGCGCGTCCAGCCGGAACACTGAAGCTTTCTTT. Translating gives CASSASSRNTEAFF. V gene TRBV7-6 combines with J gene TRBJ1-1; the D is unclear. The germline V gene has CDR1 SGHVS and CDR2 FNYEAQ. Trimming took 5 bases from V and 1 from J, leaving 11 bases between them. The CDR3 runs to 14 residues.

V usage is TRBV27 and J usage is TRBJ1-5; 7 positions match TRBD1. From germline, CDR1 is MNHEY and CDR2 SMNVEV (reference sequence). CDR3 length: 19 amino acids. V dropped 0 bases and J dropped 4; count of bases not matched to a gene: 15. CDR3 in amino acids: CASSLSGAFGTESNQPQHF. The CDR3 DNA follows: TGTGCCAGCAGTTTATCGGGAGCATTTGGGACAGAAAGTAATCAGCCCCAGCATTTT.

The J gene is TRBJ2-4, the V gene TRBV5-1, with 8 positions matching TRBD2. From germline, CDR1 is SGHRS and CDR2 YFSETQ. The V and J ends lost 1 base and 3 bases, in that order; junction bases with no gene match: 12. The CDR3 loop spans 18 amino acids. CDR3 sequence: CASSLSSREGNGKNIQYF. The CDR3 DNA follows: TGCGCCAGCAGCTTGTCTTCCCGGGAGGGCAACGGCAAAAACATTCAGTACTTC.

The chain couples TRBV7-9 to TRBJ1-5, with unresolved D. The CDR3 is 14 residues long. Deletions cut 5 bases from V and 8 bases from J, with 16 bases between. The germline V gene has CDR1 SEHNR and CDR2 FQNEAQ (reference sequence). The CDR3 reads CASSNDSGEKPQHF. CDR3 sequence (DNA): TGTGCCAGCAGCAACGACTCCGGGGAAAAGCCCCAGCATTTT.

The CDR3 reads CAWSADSDLNNEQFF. In DNA form, the CDR3 reads TGTGCCTGGAGTGCCGACTCCGACTTAAACAATGAGCAGTTCTTC. This rearrangement joins TRBV30 to TRBJ2-1; D call uncertain. Germline V lookup: CDR1 GTSNPN, CDR2 SVGIG (reference sequence). The length of the CDR3 is 15 residues. V lost 1 base and J 5 bases, leaving 15 bases between the germline ends. The whole variable domain, filled in from reference TRBV30 and TRBJ2-1, reads SQTIHQWPATLVQPVGSPLSLECTVEGTSNPNLYWYRQAAGRGLQLLFYSVGIGQISSEVPQNLSASRPQDRQFILSSKKLLLSDSGFYLCAWSADSDLNNEQFFGPGTRLTVL.

CDR3 region: CASSVDRALDEQYF. The CDR3, as DNA: TGTGCCAGCAGCGTCGACAGGGCTCTCGACGAGCAGTACTTC. This chain connects TRBV5-4 to TRBJ2-7, with 7 bases that match TRBD1. Germline V CDR1 and CDR2: SGHNT, YYREEE (reference sequence). With V trimmed by 4 bases and J by 5 bases, 9 bases remained unmatched. CDR3 length: 14 residues. Variable domain in full (rest from reference TRBV5-4 and TRBJ2-7): ETGVTQSPTHLIKTRGQQVTLRCSSQSGHNTVSWYQQALGQGPQFIFQYYREEENGRGNFPPRFSGLQFPNYSSELNVNALELDDSALYLCASSVDRALDEQYFGPGTRLTVT.

The genes are TRBV4-1 and TRBJ2-5, with 7 bases lining up with TRBD2. CDR3 size: 15 residues. Per the germline V gene, CDR1 is MGHRA and CDR2 is YSYEKL. V gave up 4 bases and J gave up 3 bases; unmatched junction bases: 8. The CDR3 spells CASSPSGGPKETQYF. For the CDR3, the DNA is TGCGCCAGCAGCCCCTCGGGGGGTCCCAAAGAGACCCAGTACTTC.

The genes are TRBV7-2 and TRBJ2-3, with 14 bases lining up with TRBD2. Germline lookup yields CDR1 SGHTA and CDR2 FQGNSA. The CDR3 spans 16 residues. V shed 6 bases and J 6 bases; nucleotides not matched to a gene: 8. The CDR3 DNA follows: TGTGCCAGCAGTGAGACTAGCGGGAGGGGGCAGGATACGCAGTATTTT. Protein sequence: CASSETSGRGQDTQYF.

V gene TRBV27 combines with J gene TRBJ2-1, with D tentatively TRBD2 (6 bases). CDR1 and CDR2 from the germline V gene are MNHEY and SMNVEV (reference sequence). The V end lost 6 bases, the J end lost 9 bases, and 12 bases lay between the germline ends. The CDR3 covers 12 residues. CDR3 bases: TGTGCCAGCAGCCCGGGGGTTCGTGAGCAGTTCTTC. It specifies CASSPGVREQFF.

This chain links TRBV21-1 with TRBJ1-2. TRBV21-1 is a listed pseudogene. The CDR3 contains 14 residues. CDR3 amino acids: CASSKEPREGSYTF. CDR3 nucleotides: TGTGCCAGCAGCAAAGAGCCCAGGGAGGGCAGCTACACCTTC.

V gene TRBV7-2 combines with J gene TRBJ1-4; D is possibly TRBD1 (6 bases). Germline loops: CDR1 SGHTA, CDR2 FQGNSA. The CDR3 has 16 amino acids. Trimming cost V 5 bases and J 4 bases, with 17 bases left between them. The CDR3 DNA is TGTGCCAGCAGCCTACCCCGGGACACCTTTAATGAAAAACTGTTTTTT. Translated, it gives CASSLPRDTFNEKLFF.

V gene TRBV5-6 combines with J gene TRBJ1-1, with 8 bases matching TRBD1. Germline V CDR1 and CDR2: SGHDT, YYEEEE. CDR3 length: 14 amino acids. The J segment lost 3 bases and the V segment lost 4 bases, leaving 5 bases of the junction unmatched. Here the CDR3 reads CASSVGQGDTEAFF. CDR3 DNA: TGTGCCAGCAGCGTAGGACAGGGCGACACTGAAGCTTTCTTT.

The V call is TRBV19, the J call TRBJ2-1, with 8 bases fitting TRBD1. The germline V gene has CDR1 LNHDA and CDR2 SQIVND (reference sequence). CDR3 length: 16 residues. V lost 5 bases and J lost 8; bases outside the gene matches: 14. The CDR3 loop is CASSEVGDRGYDEQFF. The CDR3 DNA is TGTGCCAGTAGTGAGGTTGGAGACAGGGGTTACGATGAGCAGTTCTTC.

This chain joins TRBV19 and TRBJ2-1, with TRBD1 matching over 11 bases. The CDR3 is 16 residues long. CDR1 is LNHDA, CDR2 SQIVND, per germline (reference sequence). The junction had 12 bases not matched to a gene; V was cut back by 6 bases and J by 8 bases. CDR3 DNA: TGTGCCAGTAGGAACCAGCAGGACAGGGGGCGAGATGAGCAGTTCTTC. Protein: CASRNQQDRGRDEQFF.

The chain joins TRBV27 to TRBJ2-5; no reliable D call. Germline values: CDR1 MNHEY, CDR2 SMNVEV (reference sequence). CDR3 size: 13 residues. Trimming stripped 2 bases from V and 5 bases from J, with 9 bases between. CDR3 coding DNA: TGTGCCAGCAGTTTAGGGGTGGGGGAGACCCAGTACTTC. Translating gives CASSLGVGETQYF.

V is TRBV13 and J is TRBJ2-1; the D gene is possibly TRBD1 (6 bases). CDR1 is PRHDT and CDR2 is FYEKMQ in the germline V gene (reference sequence). Between the trimmed V and J ends, which lost 1 base and 3 bases, there was a span of 16 bases. The CDR3 totals 17 residues. The CDR3 DNA is TGTGCCAGCAGCTTAGAATCGACAGGTCTGGTCTACAATGAGCAGTTCTTC. Its protein is CASSLESTGLVYNEQFF.

The chain couples TRBV28 to TRBJ2-5; D is perhaps TRBD1 or TRBD2 (6 bases each). The germline V and J ends were trimmed by 6 bases and 2 bases, with 16 bases remaining between them. Germline V gene sequence: CDR1 MDHEN, CDR2 SYDVKM. The length of the CDR3 is 15 residues. CDR3 region: CASSPGAGPQETQYF. Here the CDR3 DNA reads TGTGCCAGCAGCCCAGGGGCGGGACCTCAAGAGACCCAGTACTTC.

J is TRBJ2-7 and V is TRBV29-1; no firm D call. Germline V gene sequence: CDR1 SQVTM, CDR2 ANQGSEA. Between the trimmed V and J ends, which lost 1 base and 2 bases, there was a span of 6 bases. The CDR3 is 12 residues long. CDR3 region: CSVEAGTYEQYF. For the CDR3, the DNA is TGCAGCGTTGAAGCTGGGACCTACGAGCAGTACTTC.

In this sample, this clone turned up once. This CDR3 reads CASSEAFGGRTEAFF. The DNA for the CDR3 is TGTGCCAGCAGTGAAGCGTTCGGGGGGAGGACTGAAGCTTTCTTT. The chain joins TRBV6-1 to TRBJ1-1, with D maybe TRBD1 (5 bases). Per germline, CDR1 MNHNS and CDR2 SASEGT. The CDR3 is 15 amino acids. V lost 0 bases and J lost 5, with 13 bases in between.

This chain connects TRBV5-5 to TRBJ1-2, with D perhaps TRBD1 (6 bases). Germline V gene lookup returns CDR1 SGHKS and CDR2 YYEKEE (reference sequence). Deletions cut 4 bases from V and 5 bases from J, with 18 bases between. The length of the CDR3 is 15 residues. The CDR3 nucleotides read TGTGCCAGCAGCCTACCGCGGGGGGCAGGATATGGCTACACCTTC. This translates into CASSLPRGAGYGYTF. The full variable domain, completed using reference TRBV5-5 and TRBJ1-2, is DAGVTQSPTHLIKTRGQQVTLRCSPISGHKSVSWYQQVLGQGPQFIFQYYEKEERGRGNFPDRFSARQFPNYSSELNVNALLLGDSALYLCASSLPRGAGYGYTFGSGTRLTVV.